The 9 T cell receptor beta chains below all came from one sample that was sequenced in a study of PD-1 blockade in classical Hodgkin lymphoma. With no exception, relapse followed autologous stem cell transplantation in all patients, and brentuximab vedotin exposure varied. The protocol was immunoSEQ multiplex PCR, while the TCRdb copy is restricted to in-frame clones and leaves out a portion. The sample contains some 58,000 clones, around 89% of which appear only once. The sample here was peripheral blood mononuclear cells (PBMCs), taken before the second cycle of nivolumab. The receptors stem from a human donor with classical Hodgkin lymphoma.

The rearrangement links TRBV5-1 to TRBJ1-5; D is undetermined. CDR3 length equals 13 residues. CDR1 and CDR2 from the germline V gene are SGHRS and YFSETQ. V lost 2 bases, J lost 4 bases, and 7 bases lay in between. In DNA, the CDR3 is TGCGCCAGCAGCTTTGGTGAGAATCAGCCCCAGCATTTT. Its translation: CASSFGENQPQHF.

V and J are TRBV6-6 and TRBJ2-7, with no clear D. CDR1 is MNHNY and CDR2 is SVGAGI in the germline V gene (reference sequence). V was shortened by 7 bases and J by 1 base, with 11 bases between the two germline ends. The CDR3 has 13 amino acids. CDR3 amino acids: CASIADASYEQYF. The CDR3 coding sequence is TGTGCCAGCATAGCCGACGCTTCCTACGAGCAGTACTTC.

This chain joins TRBV4-1 and TRBJ1-1; 7 nucleotides align to TRBD1. The V and J ends lost 2 bases and 5 bases, in that order; junction bases with no gene match: 14. CDR1 is MGHRA, CDR2 YSYEKL, per germline. The CDR3 is 17 amino acids. The CDR3 DNA reads as TGCGCCAGCAGCCAATATAAGGGGGCGCCTCGGAGAACTGAAGCTTTCTTT. Its translation is CASSQYKGAPRRTEAFF.

The V gene is TRBV5-1, the J gene TRBJ1-2; 11 nucleotides align to TRBD1. The V segment lost 5 bases and the J segment 6 bases; nucleotides outside the gene matches: 6. The germline V gene encodes CDR1 SGHRS and CDR2 YFSETQ. The CDR3 spans 14 residues. CDR3 sequence: CASRTGTGGHGYTF. The CDR3 region has the DNA TGCGCCAGCAGGACCGGGACAGGGGGTCATGGCTACACCTTC.

This sequence joins TRBV6-1 and TRBJ2-1; 8 nucleotides line up with TRBD2. The germline V gene encodes CDR1 MNHNS and CDR2 SASEGT. Trimming removed 6 bases from V and 8 bases from J; junction bases left unmatched: 12. This CDR3 has 15 amino acids. CDR3 amino acids: CASSPRGLEFYEQFF. Written as DNA, the CDR3 is TGTGCCAGCAGCCCCCGGGGACTAGAGTTCTATGAGCAGTTCTTC.

The chain recombines TRBV21-1 with TRBJ2-4; the D segment call TRBD2 is taken from the table without a DNA check. TRBV21-1 is noted as a pseudogene. CDR3 length: 18 residues. CDR3 sequence: CASSIVPHTTAAKNIQYF. The CDR3, as DNA: TGTGCCAGCAGCATCGTCCCCCATACTACCGCAGCCAAAAACATTCAGTACTTC.

The chain employs TRBV7-8 and TRBJ2-3; D gene ambiguous. V was clipped by 1 base and J by 6 bases, with 5 bases between them. The CDR3 sequence is 12 residues long. Germline lookup yields CDR1 SGHVS and CDR2 FQNEAQ. For the CDR3, the DNA is TGTGCCAGCAGCTTAGAGAGGGATACGCAGTATTTT. It is translated as CASSLERDTQYF.

This chain connects TRBV5-1 to TRBJ2-2; D is possibly TRBD1 (6 bases). Between the trimmed V and J ends, which lost 10 bases and 5 bases, there was a span of 18 bases. Germline V CDR1 and CDR2: SGHRS, YFSETQ. This CDR3 has 14 amino acids. The CDR3 sequence: CASRTDSLTGELFF. The CDR3 bases are TGCGCCTCAAGGACAGATTCCTTAACCGGGGAGCTGTTTTTT. Supplemented by reference TRBV5-1 and TRBJ2-2, the full variable domain reads KAGVTQTPRYLIKTRGQQVTLSCSPISGHRSVSWYQQTPGQGLQFLFEYFSETQRNKGNFPGRFSGRQFSNSRSEMNVSTLELGDSALYLCASRTDSLTGELFFGEGSRLTVL.

The chain employs TRBV5-1 and TRBJ1-4, with 9 bases lining up with TRBD1. The CDR3 spans 16 residues. V trimming: 4 bases; J trimming: 7 bases; junction bases outside the gene matches: 11. CDR1 SGHRS and CDR2 YFSETQ come from the germline V gene. As DNA, the CDR3 is TGCGCCAGCAGCAAAGGGACAGGGTCAATAGGTGAAAAACTGTTTTTT. Protein product: CASSKGTGSIGEKLFF.